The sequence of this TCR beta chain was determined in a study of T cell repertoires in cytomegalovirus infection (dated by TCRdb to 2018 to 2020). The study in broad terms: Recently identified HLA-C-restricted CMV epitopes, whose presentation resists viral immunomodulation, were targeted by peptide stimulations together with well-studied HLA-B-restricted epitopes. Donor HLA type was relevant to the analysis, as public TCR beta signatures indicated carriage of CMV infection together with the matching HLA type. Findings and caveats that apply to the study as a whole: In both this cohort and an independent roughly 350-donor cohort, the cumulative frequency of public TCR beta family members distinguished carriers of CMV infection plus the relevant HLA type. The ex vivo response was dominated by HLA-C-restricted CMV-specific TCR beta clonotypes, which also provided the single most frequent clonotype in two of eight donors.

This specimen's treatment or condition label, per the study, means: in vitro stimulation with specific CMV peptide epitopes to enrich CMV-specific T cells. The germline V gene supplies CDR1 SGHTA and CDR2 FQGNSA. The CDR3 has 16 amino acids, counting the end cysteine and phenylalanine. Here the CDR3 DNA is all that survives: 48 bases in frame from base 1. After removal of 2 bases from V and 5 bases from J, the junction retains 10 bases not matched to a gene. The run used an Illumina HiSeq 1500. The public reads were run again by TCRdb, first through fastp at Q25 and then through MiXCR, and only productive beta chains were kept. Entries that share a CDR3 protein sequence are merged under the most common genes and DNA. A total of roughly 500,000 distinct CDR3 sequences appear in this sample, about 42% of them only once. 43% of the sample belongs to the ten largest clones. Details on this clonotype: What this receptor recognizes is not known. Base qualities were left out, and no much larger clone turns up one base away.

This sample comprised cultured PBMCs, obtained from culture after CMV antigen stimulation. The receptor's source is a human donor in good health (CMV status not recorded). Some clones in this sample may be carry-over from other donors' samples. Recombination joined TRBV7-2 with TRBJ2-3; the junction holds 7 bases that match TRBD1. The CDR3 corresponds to CASSLKPGQKRDTQYF. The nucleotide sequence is TGTGCCAGCAGCTTAAAACCGGGACAGAAAAGAGATACGCAGTATTTT.